The sample holds many counts of the clone carrying this T cell receptor beta chain. Its matching antigen is unknown. MiXCR, run by TCRdb on the RT-PCR reads, gives a single entry per CDR3 protein. This repertoire shows 400,000 to 650,000 distinct CDR3 sequences, approximately 7.3% found once; its top ten account for around 13%. This entry belongs to a study of response to subunit inactivated influenza vaccine. Study findings and constraints: It was the authors' suggestion that each seasonal influenza vaccination recruits few new T cells.

Trimming cost V 7 bases and J 6 bases; bases outside gene matches: 9. CDR1 SQVTM and CDR2 ANQGSEA come from the germline V gene. This CDR3 is 14 amino acids long. The genes are TRBV29-1 and TRBJ2-2; 9 bases align to TRBD1. The sequencing used PBMCs from blood, collected 23 months after vaccination. The source of this sequence is a man aged 45 to 75 who received an inactivated influenza vaccine. The CDR3 DNA sequence: TGCAGCGCTGGACAGGGGACTTTATCCGGGGAGCTGTTTTTT. Residues: CSAGQGTLSGELFF.